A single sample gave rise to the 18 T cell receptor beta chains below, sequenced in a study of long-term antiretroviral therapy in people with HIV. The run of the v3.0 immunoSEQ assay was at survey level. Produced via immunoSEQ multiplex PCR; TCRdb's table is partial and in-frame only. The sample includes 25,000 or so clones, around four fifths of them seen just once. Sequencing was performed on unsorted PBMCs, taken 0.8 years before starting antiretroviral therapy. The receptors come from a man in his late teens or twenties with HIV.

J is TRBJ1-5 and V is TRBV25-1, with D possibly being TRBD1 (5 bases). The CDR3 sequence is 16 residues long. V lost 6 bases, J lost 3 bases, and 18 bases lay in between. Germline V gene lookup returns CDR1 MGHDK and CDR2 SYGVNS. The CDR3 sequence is CASSGDPGRVNQPQHF. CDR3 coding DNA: TGTGCCAGCAGCGGGGACCCCGGAAGAGTCAATCAGCCCCAGCATTTT.

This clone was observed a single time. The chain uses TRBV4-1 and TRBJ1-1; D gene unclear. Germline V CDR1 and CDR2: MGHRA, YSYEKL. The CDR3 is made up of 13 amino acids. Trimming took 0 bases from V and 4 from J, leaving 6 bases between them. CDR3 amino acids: CASSQEISTEAFF. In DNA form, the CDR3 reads TGCGCCAGCAGCCAAGAAATATCCACTGAAGCTTTCTTT.

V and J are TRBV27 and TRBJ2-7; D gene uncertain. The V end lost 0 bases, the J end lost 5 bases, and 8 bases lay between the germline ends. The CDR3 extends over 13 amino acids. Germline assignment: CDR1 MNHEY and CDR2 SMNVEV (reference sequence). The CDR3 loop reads CASSLSILNEQYF. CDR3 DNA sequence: TGTGCCAGCAGTTTATCGATTTTGAACGAGCAGTACTTC.

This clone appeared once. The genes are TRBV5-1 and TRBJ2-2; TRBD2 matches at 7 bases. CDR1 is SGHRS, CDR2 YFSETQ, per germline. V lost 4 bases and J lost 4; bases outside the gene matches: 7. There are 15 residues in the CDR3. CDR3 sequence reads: CASSPLASGTGELFF. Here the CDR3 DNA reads TGCGCCAGCAGCCCACTAGCGTCGGGCACCGGGGAGCTGTTTTTT.

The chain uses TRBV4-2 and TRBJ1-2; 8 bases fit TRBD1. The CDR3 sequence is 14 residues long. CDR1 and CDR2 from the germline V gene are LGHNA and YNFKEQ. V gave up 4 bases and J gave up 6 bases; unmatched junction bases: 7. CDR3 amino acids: CASSLSQGEDGYTF. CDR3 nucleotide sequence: TGTGCCAGCAGCCTATCACAGGGGGAAGATGGCTACACCTTC.

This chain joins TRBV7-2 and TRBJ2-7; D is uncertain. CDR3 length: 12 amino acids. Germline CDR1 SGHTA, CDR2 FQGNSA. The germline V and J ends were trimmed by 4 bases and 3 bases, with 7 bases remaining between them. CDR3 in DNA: TGTGCCAGCAGCTCGCTCAACTACGAGCAGTACTTC. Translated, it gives CASSSLNYEQYF.

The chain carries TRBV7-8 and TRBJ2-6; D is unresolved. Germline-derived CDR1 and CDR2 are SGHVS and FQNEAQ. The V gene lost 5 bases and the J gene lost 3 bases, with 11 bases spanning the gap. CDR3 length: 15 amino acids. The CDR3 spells CASSQSWFGANVLTF. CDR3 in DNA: TGTGCCAGCAGCCAAAGCTGGTTTGGGGCCAACGTCCTGACTTTC.

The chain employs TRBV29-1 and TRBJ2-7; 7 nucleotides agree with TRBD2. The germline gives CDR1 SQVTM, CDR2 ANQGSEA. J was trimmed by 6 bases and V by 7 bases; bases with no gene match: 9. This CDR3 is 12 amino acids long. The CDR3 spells CSASTSNGEQYF. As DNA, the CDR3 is TGCAGCGCCTCGACTAGCAACGGCGAGCAGTACTTC.

The CDR3, as DNA: TGTGCCTGGAGTTACGAAACTCCCGGGACGAACTATGGCTACACCTTC. Translation gives CAWSYETPGTNYGYTF. This rearrangement joins TRBV30 to TRBJ1-2; D possibly corresponds to TRBD1 (5 bases). V was pared by 2 bases and J by 2 bases, with 18 bases between. This CDR3 has 16 amino acids. CDR1 and CDR2 (germline): GTSNPN, SVGIG (reference sequence).

The CDR3: CASSLRVEGPPHGYTF. CDR3 in DNA: TGTGCCAGCAGCTTGAGAGTGGAGGGCCCGCCCCATGGCTACACCTTC. The J gene is TRBJ1-2, the V gene TRBV5-5; D is uncertain. The CDR3 has 16 amino acids. The V end lost 1 base, the J end lost 6 bases, and 19 bases lay between the germline ends. CDR1 and CDR2 (germline): SGHKS, YYEKEE (reference sequence).

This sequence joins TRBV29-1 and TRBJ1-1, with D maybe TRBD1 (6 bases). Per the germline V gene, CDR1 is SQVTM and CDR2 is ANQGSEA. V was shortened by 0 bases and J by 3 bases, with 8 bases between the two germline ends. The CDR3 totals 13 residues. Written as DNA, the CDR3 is TGCAGCGTTGAAGAGGGGGCGGACACTGAAGCTTTCTTT. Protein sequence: CSVEEGADTEAFF.

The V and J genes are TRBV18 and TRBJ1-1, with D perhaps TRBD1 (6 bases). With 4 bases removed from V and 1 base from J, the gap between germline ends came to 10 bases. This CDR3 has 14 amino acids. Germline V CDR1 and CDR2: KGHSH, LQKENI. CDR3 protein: CASSQGQRNTEAFF. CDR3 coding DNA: TGTGCCAGCTCACAAGGACAGAGGAACACTGAAGCTTTCTTT.

CDR3 nucleotide sequence: TGCGCCAGCAGCCAAGAGTTAGTGGGGGCGCGTAAATATGGCTACACCTTC. Translated: CASSQELVGARKYGYTF. The V and J genes are TRBV4-1 and TRBJ1-2, with D possibly matching TRBD1 (6 bases). V gave up 0 bases and J gave up 5 bases, with 19 bases separating them. Germline CDR1 MGHRA, CDR2 YSYEKL. The CDR3 is made up of 17 amino acids.

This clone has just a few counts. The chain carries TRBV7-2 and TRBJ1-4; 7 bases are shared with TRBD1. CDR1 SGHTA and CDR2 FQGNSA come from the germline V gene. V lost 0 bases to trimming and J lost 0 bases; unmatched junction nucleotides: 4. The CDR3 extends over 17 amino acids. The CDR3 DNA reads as TGTGCCAGCAGCTTAGCCGCTCAGGGGGCAACTAATGAAAAACTGTTTTTT. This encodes CASSLAAQGATNEKLFF.

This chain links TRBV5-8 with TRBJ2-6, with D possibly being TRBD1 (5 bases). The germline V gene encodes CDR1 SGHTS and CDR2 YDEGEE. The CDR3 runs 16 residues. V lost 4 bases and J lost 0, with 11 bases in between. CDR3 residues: CASSPGLDSGANVLTF. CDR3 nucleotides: TGTGCCAGCAGCCCAGGGTTAGACTCTGGGGCCAACGTCCTGACTTTC. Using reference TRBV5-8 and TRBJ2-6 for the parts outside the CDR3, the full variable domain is EAGVTQSPTHLIKTRGQQATLRCSPISGHTSVYWYQQALGLGLQFLLWYDEGEERNRGNFPPRFSGRQFPNYSSELNVNALELEDSALYLCASSPGLDSGANVLTFGAGSRLTVL.

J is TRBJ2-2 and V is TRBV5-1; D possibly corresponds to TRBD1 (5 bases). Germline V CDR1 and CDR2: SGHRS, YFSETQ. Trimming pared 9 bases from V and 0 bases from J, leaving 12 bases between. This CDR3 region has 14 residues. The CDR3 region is CATTTATNTGELFF. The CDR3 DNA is TGCGCCACCACGACAGCAACGAACACCGGGGAGCTGTTTTTT. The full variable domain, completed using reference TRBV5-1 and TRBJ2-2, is KAGVTQTPRYLIKTRGQQVTLSCSPISGHRSVSWYQQTPGQGLQFLFEYFSETQRNKGNFPGRFSGRQFSNSRSEMNVSTLELGDSALYLCATTTATNTGELFFGEGSRLTVL.

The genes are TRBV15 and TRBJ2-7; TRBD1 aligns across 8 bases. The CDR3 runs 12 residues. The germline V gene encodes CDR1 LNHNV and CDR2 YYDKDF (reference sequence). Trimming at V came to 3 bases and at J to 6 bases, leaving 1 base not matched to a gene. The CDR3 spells CATSSDRGEQYF. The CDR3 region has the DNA TGTGCCACCAGCAGTGACAGGGGCGAGCAGTACTTC.

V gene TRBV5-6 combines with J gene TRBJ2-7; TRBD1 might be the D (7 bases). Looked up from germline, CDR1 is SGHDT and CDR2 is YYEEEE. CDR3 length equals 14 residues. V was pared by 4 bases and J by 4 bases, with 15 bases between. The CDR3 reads CASSRGTADYEQYF. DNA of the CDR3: TGTGCCAGCAGCCGCGGGACAGCTGATTACGAGCAGTACTTC.